This TCR beta chain was sequenced in a study of cytomegalovirus exposure and HLA in healthy donors. This PCR relied on a set of 60 Vbeta primers and 13 Jbeta primers. Only in-frame clones appear in the TCRdb table, and some are missing; sequencing was by immunoSEQ multiplex PCR. Of about 220,000 clones listed, 82% are singletons. The trim removed 6 bases at V and 9 bases at J, leaving 11 bases unmatched. Germline CDR1 reads MNHEY; CDR2 reads SVGAGI. The CDR3 has 14 amino acids. This clone was seen a single time. The antigen is undetermined. Overall study findings and caveats: CMV serostatus stood as the only immune exposure information on hand. There were some V segments, including TRBV6-2 and TRBV6-3, excluded as indistinguishable. Segments of the TCR beta V type were, in most cases, productive about 90% or about 30% of the time in an earlier analysis. HLA allele associations emerged for about 18,000 TCR beta sequences in a later analysis, at 0.05 false discovery rate.

J is TRBJ1-3 and V is TRBV6-5, with 7 bases lining up with TRBD1. What was sequenced was PBMCs. This TCR came from a middle-aged woman in good health and CMV-seropositive. The chain's CDR3 is CASSTGQIRRTIYF. The CDR3 coding sequence is TGTGCCAGCAGCACGGGACAGATTCGACGCACCATATATTTT.